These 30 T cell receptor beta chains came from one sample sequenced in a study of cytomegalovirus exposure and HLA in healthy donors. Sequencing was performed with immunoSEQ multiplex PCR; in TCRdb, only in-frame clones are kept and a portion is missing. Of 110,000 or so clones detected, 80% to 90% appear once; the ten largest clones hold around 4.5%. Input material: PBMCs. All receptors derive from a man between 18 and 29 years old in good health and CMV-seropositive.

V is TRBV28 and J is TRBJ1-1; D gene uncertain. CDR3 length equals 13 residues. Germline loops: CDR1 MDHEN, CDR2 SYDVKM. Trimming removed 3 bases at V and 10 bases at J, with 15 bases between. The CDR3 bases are TGTGCCAGCAGTTTCTCGGGGAATGGAGGAGCTTTCTTT. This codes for CASSFSGNGGAFF.

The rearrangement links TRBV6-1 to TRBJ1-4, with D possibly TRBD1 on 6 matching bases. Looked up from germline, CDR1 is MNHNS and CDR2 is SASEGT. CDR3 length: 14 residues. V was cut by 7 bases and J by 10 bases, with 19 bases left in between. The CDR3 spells CASTPDRVAGKLFF. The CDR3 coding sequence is TGTGCCAGCACCCCGGACAGAGTGGCTGGAAAACTGTTTTTT.

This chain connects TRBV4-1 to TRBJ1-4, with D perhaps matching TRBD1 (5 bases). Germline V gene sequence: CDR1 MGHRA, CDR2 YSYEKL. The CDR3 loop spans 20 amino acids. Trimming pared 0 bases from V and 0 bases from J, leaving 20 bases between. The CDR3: CASSQDGFWGGIATNEKLFF. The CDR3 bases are TGCGCCAGCAGCCAAGATGGGTTCTGGGGGGGGATAGCAACTAATGAAAAACTGTTTTTT.

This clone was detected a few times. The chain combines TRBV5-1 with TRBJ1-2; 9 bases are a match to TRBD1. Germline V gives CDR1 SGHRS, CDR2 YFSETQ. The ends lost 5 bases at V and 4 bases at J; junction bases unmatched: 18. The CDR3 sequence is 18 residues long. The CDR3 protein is CASRERPSGTGNAYGYTF. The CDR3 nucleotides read TGCGCCAGCAGGGAGCGACCATCCGGGACAGGGAATGCCTATGGCTACACCTTC. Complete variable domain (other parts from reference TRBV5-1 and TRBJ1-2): KAGVTQTPRYLIKTRGQQVTLSCSPISGHRSVSWYQQTPGQGLQFLFEYFSETQRNKGNFPGRFSGRQFSNSRSEMNVSTLELGDSALYLCASRERPSGTGNAYGYTFGSGTRLTVV.

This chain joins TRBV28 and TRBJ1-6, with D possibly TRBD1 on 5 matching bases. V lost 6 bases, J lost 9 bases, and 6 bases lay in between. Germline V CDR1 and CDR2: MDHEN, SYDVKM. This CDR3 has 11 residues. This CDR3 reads CASRGRSPLHF. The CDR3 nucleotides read TGTGCCAGCAGGGGGCGTTCACCCCTCCACTTT.

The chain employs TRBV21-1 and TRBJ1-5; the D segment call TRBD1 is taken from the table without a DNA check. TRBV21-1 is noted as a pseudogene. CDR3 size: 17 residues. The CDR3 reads CASSASYRDSVNQPQHF. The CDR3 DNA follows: TGTGCCAGCAGCGCCTCTTACCGGGACAGTGTCAATCAGCCCCAGCATTTT.

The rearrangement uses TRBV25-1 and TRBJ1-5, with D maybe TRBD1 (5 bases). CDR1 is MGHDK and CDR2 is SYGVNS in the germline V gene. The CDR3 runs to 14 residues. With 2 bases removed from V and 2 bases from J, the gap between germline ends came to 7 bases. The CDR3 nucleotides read TGTGCCAGCAGTGAAGGCAGGGGCAATCAGCCCCAGCATTTT. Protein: CASSEGRGNQPQHF.

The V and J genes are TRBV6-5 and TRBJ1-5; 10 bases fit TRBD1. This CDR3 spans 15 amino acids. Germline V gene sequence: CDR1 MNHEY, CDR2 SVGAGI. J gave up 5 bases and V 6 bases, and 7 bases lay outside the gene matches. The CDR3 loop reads CASRPSTGGDQPQHF. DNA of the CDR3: TGTGCCAGCAGACCCTCGACAGGGGGCGATCAGCCCCAGCATTTT.

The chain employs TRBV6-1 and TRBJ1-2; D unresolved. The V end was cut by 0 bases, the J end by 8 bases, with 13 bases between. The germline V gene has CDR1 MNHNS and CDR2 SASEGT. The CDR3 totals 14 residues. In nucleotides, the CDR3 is TGTGCCAGCAGTGAAGCGAGGAGTTCTTGGGGCTACACCTTC. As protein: CASSEARSSWGYTF.

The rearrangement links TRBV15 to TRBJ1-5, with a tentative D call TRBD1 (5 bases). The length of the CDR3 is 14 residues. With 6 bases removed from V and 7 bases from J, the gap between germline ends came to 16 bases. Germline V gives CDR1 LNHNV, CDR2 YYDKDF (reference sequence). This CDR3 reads CATRSGRGGQPQHF. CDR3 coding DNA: TGTGCCACCAGATCCGGGAGGGGCGGACAGCCCCAGCATTTT.

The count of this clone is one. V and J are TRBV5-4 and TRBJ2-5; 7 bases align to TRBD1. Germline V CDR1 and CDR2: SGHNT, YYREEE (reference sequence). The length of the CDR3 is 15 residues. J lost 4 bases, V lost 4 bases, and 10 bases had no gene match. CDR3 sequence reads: CASSVGQHGRETQYF. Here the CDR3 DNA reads TGTGCCAGCAGCGTGGGACAGCATGGGCGAGAGACCCAGTACTTC.

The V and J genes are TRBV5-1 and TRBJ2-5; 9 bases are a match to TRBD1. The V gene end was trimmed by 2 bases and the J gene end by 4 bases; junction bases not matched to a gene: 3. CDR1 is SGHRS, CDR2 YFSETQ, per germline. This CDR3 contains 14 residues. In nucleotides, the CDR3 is TGCGCCAGCAGCTTAGGGACAGGGTCAGAGACCCAGTACTTC. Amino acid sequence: CASSLGTGSETQYF.

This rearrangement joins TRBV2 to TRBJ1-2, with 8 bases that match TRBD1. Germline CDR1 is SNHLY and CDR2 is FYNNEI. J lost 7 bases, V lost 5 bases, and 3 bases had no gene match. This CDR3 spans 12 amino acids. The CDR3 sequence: CASSQGARGYTF. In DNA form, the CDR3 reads TGTGCCAGCAGTCAGGGGGCGCGTGGCTACACCTTC.

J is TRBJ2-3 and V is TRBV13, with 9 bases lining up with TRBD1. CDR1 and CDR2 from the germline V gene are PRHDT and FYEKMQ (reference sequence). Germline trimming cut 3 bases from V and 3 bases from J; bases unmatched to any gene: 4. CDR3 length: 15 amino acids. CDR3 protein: CASSFGDRATDTQYF. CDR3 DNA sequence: TGTGCCAGCAGCTTTGGGGACAGGGCAACAGATACGCAGTATTTT.

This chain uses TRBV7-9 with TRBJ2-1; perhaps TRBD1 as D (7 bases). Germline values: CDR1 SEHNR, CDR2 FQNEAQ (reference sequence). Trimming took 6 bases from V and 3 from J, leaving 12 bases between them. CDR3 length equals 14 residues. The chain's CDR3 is CASRGGQHYNEQFF. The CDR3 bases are TGTGCCAGCAGGGGGGGACAGCACTACAATGAGCAGTTCTTC.

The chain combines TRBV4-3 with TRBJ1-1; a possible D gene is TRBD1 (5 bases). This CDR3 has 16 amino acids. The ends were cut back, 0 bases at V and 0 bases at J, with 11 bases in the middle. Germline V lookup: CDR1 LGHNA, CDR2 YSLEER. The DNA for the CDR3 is TGCGCCAGCAGCCAAGATTTGCCGGGGGTGAACACTGAAGCTTTCTTT. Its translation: CASSQDLPGVNTEAFF.

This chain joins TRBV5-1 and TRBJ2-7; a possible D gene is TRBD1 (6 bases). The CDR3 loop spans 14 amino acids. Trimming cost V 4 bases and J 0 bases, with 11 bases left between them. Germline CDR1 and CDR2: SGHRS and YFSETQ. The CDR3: CASSTRQASYEQYF. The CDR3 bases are TGCGCCAGCAGCACGAGACAGGCCTCCTACGAGCAGTACTTC.

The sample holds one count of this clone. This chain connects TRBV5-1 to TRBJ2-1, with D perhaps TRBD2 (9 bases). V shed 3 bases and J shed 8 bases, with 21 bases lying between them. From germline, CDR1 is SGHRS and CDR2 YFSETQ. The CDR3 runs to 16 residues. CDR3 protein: CASSSQGASGVDEQFF. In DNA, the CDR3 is TGCGCCAGCAGCTCCCAGGGGGCTAGCGGGGTTGATGAGCAGTTCTTC.

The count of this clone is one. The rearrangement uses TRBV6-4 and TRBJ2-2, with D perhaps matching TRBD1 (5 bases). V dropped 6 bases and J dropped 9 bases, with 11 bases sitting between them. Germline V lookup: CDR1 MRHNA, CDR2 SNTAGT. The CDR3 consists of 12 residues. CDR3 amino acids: CASRSGARELFF. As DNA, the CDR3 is TGTGCCAGCAGGAGTGGGGCCCGGGAGCTGTTTTTT.

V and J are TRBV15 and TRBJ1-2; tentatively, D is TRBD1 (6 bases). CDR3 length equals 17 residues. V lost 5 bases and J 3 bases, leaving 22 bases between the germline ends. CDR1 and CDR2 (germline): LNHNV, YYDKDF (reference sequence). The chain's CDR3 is CATSSRTVPLPYYGYTF. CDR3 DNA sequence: TGTGCCACCAGCTCCCGGACAGTCCCTCTGCCCTACTATGGCTACACCTTC.

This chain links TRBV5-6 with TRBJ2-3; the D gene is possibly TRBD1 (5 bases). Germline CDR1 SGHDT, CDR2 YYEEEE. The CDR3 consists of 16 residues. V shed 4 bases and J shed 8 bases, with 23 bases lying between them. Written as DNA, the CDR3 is TGTGCCAGCAGCCCACCTGGGGCAACGGGCTTGGGTACGCAGTATTTT. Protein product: CASSPPGATGLGTQYF.

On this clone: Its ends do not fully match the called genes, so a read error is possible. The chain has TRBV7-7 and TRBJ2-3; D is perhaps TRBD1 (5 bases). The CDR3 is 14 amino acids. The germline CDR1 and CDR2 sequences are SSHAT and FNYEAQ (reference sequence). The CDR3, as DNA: TGTGCTAGCAGCTTGGGCAGGGACACAGATACGCAGTATTTT. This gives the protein CASSLGRDTDTQYF.

CDR3 bases: TGTGCCAGCAGTAACAAGATAAAACTGTTTTTT. This sequence encodes CASSNKIKLFF. The J gene is TRBJ1-4, the V gene TRBV2, with D unresolved. V dropped 5 bases and J dropped 10 bases, with 8 bases sitting between them. This CDR3 region has 11 residues. CDR1 SNHLY and CDR2 FYNNEI come from the germline V gene.

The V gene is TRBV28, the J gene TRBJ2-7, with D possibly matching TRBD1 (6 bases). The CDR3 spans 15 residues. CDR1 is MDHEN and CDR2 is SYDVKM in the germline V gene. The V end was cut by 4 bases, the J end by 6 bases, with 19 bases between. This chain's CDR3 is CASSSPAGADPEQYF. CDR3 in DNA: TGTGCCAGCAGTTCCCCTGCAGGGGCTGATCCCGAGCAGTACTTC.

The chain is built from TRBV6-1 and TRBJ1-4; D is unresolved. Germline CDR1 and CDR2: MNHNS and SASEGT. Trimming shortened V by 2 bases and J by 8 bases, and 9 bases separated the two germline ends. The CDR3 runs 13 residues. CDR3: CASSEPSLEKLFF. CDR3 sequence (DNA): TGTGCCAGCAGTGAACCTTCCCTGGAAAAACTGTTTTTT.

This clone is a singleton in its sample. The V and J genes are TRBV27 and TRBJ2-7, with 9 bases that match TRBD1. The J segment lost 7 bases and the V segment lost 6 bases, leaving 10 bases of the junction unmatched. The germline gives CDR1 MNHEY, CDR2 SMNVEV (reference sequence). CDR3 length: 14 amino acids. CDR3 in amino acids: CASRRGDRVGEQYF. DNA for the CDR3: TGTGCCAGCAGGAGGGGGGACAGGGTGGGGGAGCAGTACTTC.

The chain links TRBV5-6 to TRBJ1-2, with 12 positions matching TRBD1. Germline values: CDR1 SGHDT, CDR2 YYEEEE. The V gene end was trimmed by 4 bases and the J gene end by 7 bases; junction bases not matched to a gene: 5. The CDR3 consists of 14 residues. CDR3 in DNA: TGTGCCAGCAGCCCCGGGACAGGGGGCCGTGGCTACACCTTC. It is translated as CASSPGTGGRGYTF.

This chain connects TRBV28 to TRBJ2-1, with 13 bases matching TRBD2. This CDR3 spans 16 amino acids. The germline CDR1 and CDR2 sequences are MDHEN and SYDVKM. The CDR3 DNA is TGTGCGGTGAAGGGGACTAGCGGGGACTCCTACAATGAGCAGTTCTTC. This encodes CAVKGTSGDSYNEQFF.

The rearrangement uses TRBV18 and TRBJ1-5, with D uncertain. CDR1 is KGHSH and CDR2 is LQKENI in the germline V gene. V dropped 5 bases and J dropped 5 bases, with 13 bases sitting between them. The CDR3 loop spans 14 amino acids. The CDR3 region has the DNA TGTGCCAGCTCAATATCGCGGGAGGATCAGCCCCAGCATTTT. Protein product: CASSISREDQPQHF.

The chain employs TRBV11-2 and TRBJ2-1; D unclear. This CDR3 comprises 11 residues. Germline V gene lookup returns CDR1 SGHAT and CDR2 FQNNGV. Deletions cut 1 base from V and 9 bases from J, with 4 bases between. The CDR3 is CASSLVFEQFF. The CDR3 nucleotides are TGTGCCAGCAGCTTAGTCTTTGAGCAGTTCTTC.